These 12 T cell receptor beta chains came from one sample sequenced in a study of early T cells in non-severe SARS-CoV-2 infection. TCRdb redid the calling of the 5' RACE reads with MiXCR, one entry per CDR3 protein. Found here are under 70,000 distinct CDR3 sequences, around 8% of them singletons; the top ten hold 10% to 13%. Sequencing was performed on whole blood, taken at baseline. The receptor set was obtained from an adult who was a healthcare worker with PCR-confirmed SARS-CoV-2 infection or an uninfected control (not recorded which).

This clonotype was seen more than once but under ten times. This chain joins TRBV29-1 and TRBJ1-1; no reliable D call. The germline V gene has CDR1 SQVTM and CDR2 ANQGSEA. This CDR3 is 11 amino acids long. Trimming left V 7 bases short and J 0 bases short, with 6 bases between. CDR3 nucleotides: TGCAGCGGGACGGTGAACACTGAAGCTTTCTTT. Protein: CSGTVNTEAFF.

The V gene is TRBV29-1, the J gene TRBJ2-2, with 7 bases matching TRBD1. V gave up 5 bases and J gave up 0 bases; unmatched junction bases: 0. Germline CDR1 and CDR2: SQVTM and ANQGSEA. The CDR3 runs to 13 residues. The CDR3 nucleotides read TGCAGCGTTCAGGGGGCGAACACCGGGGAGCTGTTTTTT. Its protein product is CSVQGANTGELFF.

This clonotype has a count of ten or more. CDR3 in DNA: TGCAGTGCTAGAAGTGTCAGCGGGAGGGCCTCCTACGAGCAGTACTTC. It codes for CSARSVSGRASYEQYF. This chain connects TRBV20-1 to TRBJ2-7; 10 nucleotides agree with TRBD2. Trimming took 2 bases from V and 0 from J; bases not matched to a gene: 7. Germline CDR1 reads DFQATT; CDR2 reads SNEGSKA (reference sequence). CDR3 length equals 16 residues.

A few counts support this clonotype. V and J are TRBV2 and TRBJ2-7; D uncertain. CDR3 length: 14 residues. Per the germline V gene, CDR1 is SNHLY and CDR2 is FYNNEI. The V gene lost 2 bases and the J gene lost 3 bases, with 11 bases spanning the gap. The CDR3 reads CASSENSLIYEQYF. CDR3 nucleotide sequence: TGTGCCAGCAGTGAAAACAGTCTCATCTACGAGCAGTACTTC.

This rearrangement joins TRBV19 to TRBJ2-2; D is uncertain. V dropped 11 bases and J dropped 2 bases, with 15 bases sitting between them. Germline lookup yields CDR1 LNHDA and CDR2 SQIVND (reference sequence). CDR3 length equals 14 residues. The CDR3 spells CACKLGSNTGELFF. Here the CDR3 DNA reads TGTGCCTGTAAACTGGGGTCTAACACCGGGGAGCTGTTTTTT.

This clonotype was detected only a few times. The genes are TRBV7-9 and TRBJ2-7, with TRBD2 matching 10 bases. The CDR3 totals 14 residues. Germline CDR1 is SEHNR and CDR2 is FQNEAQ (reference sequence). The V segment lost 4 bases and the J segment 0 bases; nucleotides outside the gene matches: 0. CDR3 sequence: CASSSSGSSYEQYF. The CDR3, as DNA: TGTGCCAGCAGCTCTAGCGGGAGCTCCTACGAGCAGTACTTC.

This clonotype has a handful of counts. This chain's CDR3 is CASRNSYEQYF. CDR3 sequence (DNA): TGCGCCAGCAGGAACTCCTACGAGCAGTACTTC. The J gene is TRBJ2-7, the V gene TRBV5-1; no clear D gene. CDR3 length: 11 residues. CDR1 and CDR2 from the germline V gene are SGHRS and YFSETQ. V gave up 5 bases and J gave up 0 bases, with 3 bases separating them.

This clonotype has only a few counts. The V call is TRBV7-9, the J call TRBJ2-1; TRBD1 might be the D (5 bases). The V gene's germline CDR1 is SEHNR and CDR2 FQNEAQ (reference sequence). The CDR3 consists of 16 residues. Trimming left V 1 base short and J 8 bases short, with 18 bases between. CDR3 in amino acids: CASSLGGPGFSHEQFF. CDR3 nucleotides: TGTGCCAGCAGCTTAGGGGGCCCAGGGTTTTCCCATGAGCAGTTCTTC.

This chain uses TRBV3-1 with TRBJ2-1, with D uncertain. The ends were cut back, 1 base at V and 7 bases at J, with 11 bases in the middle. This CDR3 spans 14 amino acids. Germline V gives CDR1 LGHDT, CDR2 YNNKEL (reference sequence). This CDR3 reads CASSQGEAMNEQFF. The CDR3 coding sequence is TGTGCCAGCAGCCAAGGGGAAGCGATGAATGAGCAGTTCTTC.

This clonotype was seen repeatedly, ten times or more. The chain recombines TRBV25-1 with TRBJ2-2, with D possibly being TRBD2 (5 bases). This CDR3 is 12 amino acids long. The germline V gene has CDR1 MGHDK and CDR2 SYGVNS. V lost 7 bases to trimming and J lost 4 bases, with 7 bases between them. CDR3 in DNA: TGTGCCAGCACACGGGGCACCGGGGAGCTGTTTTTT. Translated: CASTRGTGELFF.

This clonotype was detected ten times or more. The genes are TRBV14 and TRBJ2-7; TRBD2 matches 11 bases. The CDR3 has 14 amino acids. V dropped 1 base and J dropped 7; count of bases not matched to a gene: 3. CDR1 is SGHDN, CDR2 FVKESK, per germline. In DNA form, the CDR3 reads TGTGCCAGCAGCCAAGTGCGACTAGCGGGGGAGCAGTACTTC. Residues: CASSQVRLAGEQYF. Variable domain in full (rest from reference TRBV14 and TRBJ2-7): EAGVTQFPSHSVIEKGQTVTLRCDPISGHDNLYWYRRVMGKEIKFLLHFVKESKQDESGMPNNRFLAERTGGTYSTLKVQPAELEDSGVYFCASSQVRLAGEQYFGPGTRLTVT.

This clonotype came up a few times. CDR3 bases: TGTGCCAGCAGTTTACAGGGGGTAAGCTACGAGCAGTACTTC. Protein: CASSLQGVSYEQYF. The chain couples TRBV12-3 or TRBV12-4 to TRBJ2-7; 7 bases match TRBD1. This CDR3 has 14 residues. J was trimmed by 3 bases and V by 2 bases; bases with no gene match: 4.